This note documents a single T cell receptor (beta chain) sequence. During the collection period, no donor immune events like infections were recorded. This sample was included in a study of identifying expanded T cells in peripheral blood. This CDR3 is built from 14 residues. V shed 5 bases and J shed 0 bases, with 9 bases lying between them. Germline-derived CDR1 and CDR2 are SGHRS and YFSETQ. The repertoire was sequenced with immunoSEQ multiplex PCR; TCRdb's copy has only in-frame clones and lacks some. The sample has about 120,000 clones; approximately 84% are singletons. V gene TRBV5-1 combines with J gene TRBJ2-1; either TRBD1 or TRBD2 may supply D (5 bases each). The sequencing sample was made of blood. The sequence was collected from a person aged 18 to 75 in good health. Here the CDR3 reads CASSGGSSYNEQFF. The CDR3 DNA is TGCGCCAGCAGTGGGGGTTCCTCCTACAATGAGCAGTTCTTC. Looking up the rest from reference TRBV5-1 and TRBJ2-1 gives the full variable domain: KAGVTQTPRYLIKTRGQQVTLSCSPISGHRSVSWYQQTPGQGLQFLFEYFSETQRNKGNFPGRFSGRQFSNSRSEMNVSTLELGDSALYLCASSGGSSYNEQFFGPGTRLTVL.